This T cell receptor (beta chain) was obtained from a study of T cells in Graves' hyperthyroidism and ophthalmopathy. What was amplified from RNA transcripts were TCR beta CDR3 regions. When the TCR CDR3 underwent first-round RT-PCR, the HTBI primer set was used. TCRdb re-analysed the multiplex PCR reads in MiXCR, keeping a single row per CDR3 protein. The sample consists of around 620,000 distinct CDR3 sequences, around 15% of them appearing once. The CDR3 is made up of 13 amino acids. Germline CDR1 reads MNHEY; CDR2 reads SVGEGT. With 8 bases removed from V and 0 bases from J, the gap between germline ends came to 10 bases. It was 8 to 10 ml of fresh peripheral blood that supplied the PBMCs.

This chain connects TRBV6-2 or TRBV6-3 to TRBJ1-1; D is unclear. Sequencing input: blood. The origin of this receptor is a woman in her thirties with Graves' hyperthyroidism. CDR3 DNA sequence: TGTGCCAGCTATGCCAGTCTGAACACTGAAGCTTTCTTT. Encoded protein: CASYASLNTEAFF.